The 32 T cell receptor beta chains below all came from one sample that was sequenced in a study of blood T cell repertoires in COVID-19. The data were produced by immunoSEQ multiplex PCR, yet TCRdb's version contains in-frame clones alone and is incomplete. The table has about 170,000 clones, less than 90% seen once. The source material was peripheral blood. The receptor source for this set is a woman aged 70-85 years with COVID-19, enrolled during active disease.

The J gene is TRBJ1-2, the V gene TRBV28; 7 nucleotides line up with TRBD1. The CDR3 sequence is 14 residues long. V lost 5 bases and J lost 4; bases outside the gene matches: 7. Germline values: CDR1 MDHEN, CDR2 SYDVKM. Here the CDR3 DNA reads TGTGCCAGCAGTCTGACAGGGATTGTCTATGGCTACACCTTC. Translation: CASSLTGIVYGYTF.

V usage is TRBV21-1 and J usage is TRBJ2-1; the D call TRBD2 from the table was never checked on the DNA. TRBV21-1 is a documented pseudogene. The CDR3 contains 17 residues. CDR3 amino acids: CASRGRGPKNPYNEQFF. The CDR3 DNA reads TGTGCCAGCAGGGGGAGGGGACCTAAGAACCCCTACAATGAGCAGTTCTTC.

The V gene is TRBV5-6, the J gene TRBJ2-1, with 13 bases aligning to TRBD2. Germline CDR1 is SGHDT and CDR2 is YYEEEE. Trimming took 2 bases from V and 7 from J; bases not matched to a gene: 9. CDR3 length equals 17 residues. CDR3 protein: CASSLTSGRGLVNEQFF. The CDR3 region has the DNA TGTGCCAGCAGCTTAACTAGCGGGAGGGGGTTAGTTAATGAGCAGTTCTTC.

The V gene is TRBV15, the J gene TRBJ1-1, with D uncertain. The CDR3 runs to 10 residues. Trimming took 1 base from V and 11 from J, leaving 5 bases between them. Germline lookup yields CDR1 LNHNV and CDR2 YYDKDF (reference sequence). CDR3 coding DNA: TGTGCCACCAGCAGAGGGAGGGCTTTCTTT. It is translated as CATSRGRAFF.

This clone appeared a single time. The chain is built from TRBV28 and TRBJ1-2; TRBD1 matches at 9 bases. CDR1 MDHEN and CDR2 SYDVKM come from the germline V gene. The length of the CDR3 is 14 residues. The J segment lost 8 bases and the V segment lost 6 bases, leaving 10 bases of the junction unmatched. The CDR3 region has the DNA TGTGCCAGCAGCCACCGGGACAGGGTGGACGGCTACACCTTC. Its translation is CASSHRDRVDGYTF.

CDR3 residues: CASSHAKETQYF. Written as DNA, the CDR3 is TGTGCCAGCAGCCATGCGAAAGAGACCCAGTACTTC. The rearrangement joins TRBV3-1 (or the pseudogene TRBV3-2) to TRBJ2-5; D is ambiguous. CDR3 length: 12 amino acids. CDR1 LGHDT and CDR2 YNNKEL come from the germline V gene (reference sequence). V lost 3 bases to trimming and J lost 3 bases, with 5 bases between them.

This clone appeared a few times. The chain uses TRBV14 and TRBJ2-5, with D possibly being TRBD2 (5 bases). This CDR3 spans 11 amino acids. The V gene's germline CDR1 is SGHDN and CDR2 FVKESK. V lost 4 bases and J 9 bases, leaving 9 bases between the germline ends. Here the CDR3 reads CASSPGRAQYF. CDR3 nucleotides: TGTGCCAGCAGCCCGGGAAGGGCCCAGTACTTC. The full variable domain, rest sourced from reference TRBV14 and TRBJ2-5, is EAGVTQFPSHSVIEKGQTVTLRCDPISGHDNLYWYRRVMGKEIKFLLHFVKESKQDESGMPNNRFLAERTGGTYSTLKVQPAELEDSGVYFCASSPGRAQYFGPGTRLLVL.

About this clone itself: This is likely an artifact of a read error, given a far larger clone one base away. V gene TRBV6-5 combines with J gene TRBJ1-5; a possible D gene is TRBD1 (5 bases). Germline V CDR1 and CDR2: MNHEY, SVGAGI. The CDR3 has 13 amino acids. CDR3 nucleotide sequence: TGTGCCAGCTGTTACTCCAGGGATCAGCCCCAGCATTTT. Protein: CASCYSRDQPQHF.

In the case of this clone: The same CDR3 arises from other DNA sequences in this sample as well. The V and J genes are TRBV18 and TRBJ1-5; 8 bases align to TRBD1. The germline V gene has CDR1 KGHSH and CDR2 LQKENI. Trimming removed 6 bases from V and 4 bases from J; junction bases left unmatched: 8. This CDR3 has 15 residues. This chain's CDR3 is CASSPDRGGNQPQHF. CDR3 sequence (DNA): TGTGCCAGCTCGCCCGACAGGGGAGGGAATCAGCCCCAGCATTTT.

This chain joins TRBV18 and TRBJ2-3, with 8 bases fitting TRBD2. With 6 bases clipped from V and 3 bases from J, the junction kept 2 bases outside the gene matches. Germline V gene sequence: CDR1 KGHSH, CDR2 LQKENI. The CDR3 extends over 13 amino acids. Written as DNA, the CDR3 is TGTGCCAGCTCTAGCGGGGAGACAGATACGCAGTATTTT. This gives the protein CASSSGETDTQYF.

Comment on this clone: The sample holds other DNA sequences that translate to the same CDR3. The V gene is TRBV7-3, the J gene TRBJ1-1, with D uncertain. V was clipped by 1 base and J by 0 bases, with 6 bases between them. CDR3 length equals 14 residues. Per the germline V gene, CDR1 is SGHTA and CDR2 is FQGTGA. This chain's CDR3 is CASSLSPVNTEAFF. The CDR3 DNA sequence: TGTGCCAGCAGCTTAAGCCCAGTGAACACTGAAGCTTTCTTT. Looking up the rest from reference TRBV7-3 and TRBJ1-1 gives the full variable domain: GAGVSQTPSNKVTEKGKYVELRCDPISGHTALYWYRQSLGQGPEFLIYFQGTGAADDSGLPNDRFFAVRPEGSVSTLKIQRTERGDSAVYLCASSLSPVNTEAFFGQGTRLTVV.

The chain carries TRBV6-1 and TRBJ2-7, with unresolved D. CDR1 is MNHNS, CDR2 SASEGT, per germline. This CDR3 spans 14 amino acids. V lost 2 bases and J 1 base, leaving 9 bases between the germline ends. CDR3 DNA: TGTGCCAGCAGTGAACGTGCGGTTTCCTACGAGCAGTACGTC. It specifies CASSERAVSYEQYV.

The chain combines TRBV12-5 with TRBJ1-5; 9 nucleotides match TRBD1. Germline assignment: CDR1 LGHNT and CDR2 FRNRAP. V was pared by 6 bases and J by 1 base, with 10 bases of the junction left unmatched. The CDR3 length is 17 residues. CDR3 bases: TGTGCTAGTGGGACGGGACAGGGCTTATTGAGCAATCAGCCCCAGCATTTT. Protein product: CASGTGQGLLSNQPQHF.

This clone was seen only once. The V call is TRBV3-1 (or the pseudogene TRBV3-2), the J call TRBJ1-1; D gene unclear. CDR1 LGHDT and CDR2 YNNKEL come from the germline V gene (reference sequence). The V end was cut by 0 bases, the J end by 4 bases, with 9 bases between. This CDR3 has 14 residues. The CDR3 DNA sequence: TGTGCCAGCAGCCAAGACCGATCGAGCACTGAAGCTTTCTTT. Protein product: CASSQDRSSTEAFF.

The J gene is TRBJ2-3, the V gene TRBV2; no clear D gene. Germline V gene data show CDR1 as SNHLY and CDR2 as FYNNEI. V dropped 8 bases and J dropped 7 bases, with 10 bases sitting between them. The CDR3 runs 11 residues. CDR3 sequence reads: CASVNFYTQYF. In nucleotides, the CDR3 is TGTGCCAGCGTCAACTTCTATACGCAGTATTTT.

This chain connects TRBV2 to TRBJ1-4; 9 bases fit TRBD1. Losses at the gene ends were 4 bases for V and 11 bases for J; bases not matched to a gene: 5. In germline, CDR1 is SNHLY, CDR2 FYNNEI. CDR3 length: 13 amino acids. The CDR3 here is CASSADRGEKLFF. For the CDR3, the DNA is TGTGCCAGCAGTGCGGACAGGGGCGAGAAACTGTTTTTT.

The chain joins TRBV3-1 (or the pseudogene TRBV3-2) to TRBJ2-1, with a possible D match to TRBD2 (6 bases). Trimming cost V 3 bases and J 6 bases, with 15 bases left between them. Germline loops: CDR1 LGHDT, CDR2 YNNKEL (reference sequence). The length of the CDR3 is 15 residues. CDR3 sequence (DNA): TGTGCCAGCAGCCAGAGTGGGCGGGGCCTCAATGAGCAGTTCTTC. Protein product: CASSQSGRGLNEQFF.

The chain is built from TRBV7-6 and TRBJ2-7; possible D gene TRBD2, 5 bases. Germline loops: CDR1 SGHVS, CDR2 FNYEAQ. This CDR3 is built from 15 residues. The ends were cut back, 1 base at V and 0 bases at J, with 10 bases in the middle. CDR3: CASSLDEGLSYEQYF. CDR3 DNA: TGTGCCAGCAGCTTAGACGAGGGCCTCTCCTACGAGCAGTACTTC.

The V gene is TRBV2, the J gene TRBJ2-2, with D perhaps matching TRBD1 (5 bases). Germline values: CDR1 SNHLY, CDR2 FYNNEI. This CDR3 is built from 14 residues. V was clipped by 7 bases and J by 1 base, with 10 bases between them. The CDR3 region has the DNA TGTGCCAGCAACGAAGGACAGAACACCGGGGAGCTGTTTTTT. Translating gives CASNEGQNTGELFF.

This chain joins TRBV3-1 (or the pseudogene TRBV3-2) and TRBJ1-2; D perhaps matches TRBD1 (5 bases). V lost 5 bases and J lost 9, with 16 bases in between. This CDR3 is built from 13 residues. The germline gives CDR1 LGHDT, CDR2 YNNKEL (reference sequence). In DNA, the CDR3 is TGTGCCAGCAGCACCTCCGACGGGGGACGCTACACCTTC. Translation gives CASSTSDGGRYTF.

In its sample, this clone was seen a few times. The V call is TRBV28, the J call TRBJ1-4; maybe TRBD1 (5 bases). The CDR3 extends over 15 amino acids. CDR1 and CDR2 from the germline V gene are MDHEN and SYDVKM. V was trimmed by 5 bases and J by 7 bases, leaving 17 bases between them. In DNA form, the CDR3 reads TGTGCCAGCAGTAAAATCCGGGGCGGGGGTGAAAAACTGTTTTTT. Its protein product is CASSKIRGGGEKLFF.

This clone was detected only once. The chain links TRBV18 to TRBJ2-1, with D perhaps TRBD2 (5 bases). The V and J ends lost 3 bases and 7 bases respectively, with 19 bases between them. Germline CDR1 reads KGHSH; CDR2 reads LQKENI. The CDR3 length is 16 residues. The CDR3 DNA follows: TGTGCCAGCTCACCCTTAAGGTCGGGGTTAAGAAATGAGCAGTTCTTC. Translation: CASSPLRSGLRNEQFF.

The gene calls are TRBV4-1 and TRBJ2-3; possibly TRBD1 for D (6 bases). The CDR3 loop spans 17 amino acids. Germline CDR1 reads MGHRA; CDR2 reads YSYEKL. V lost 0 bases and J 5 bases, leaving 18 bases between the germline ends. In DNA, the CDR3 is TGCGCCAGCAGCCAAGAGACGGGCGCAGGGGCGCAAGATACGCAGTATTTT. As protein: CASSQETGAGAQDTQYF.

The V gene is TRBV3-1 (or the pseudogene TRBV3-2), the J gene TRBJ1-5, with D perhaps TRBD1 (5 bases). CDR1 and CDR2 from the germline V gene are LGHDT and YNNKEL (reference sequence). There are 15 residues in the CDR3. V was clipped by 8 bases and J by 3 bases, with 17 bases between them. CDR3 loop: CASGRGGTHNQPQHF. CDR3 nucleotide sequence: TGTGCCAGCGGTAGAGGCGGGACTCACAATCAGCCCCAGCATTTT.

The chain combines TRBV6-5 with TRBJ2-2, with D perhaps TRBD1 (6 bases). This CDR3 contains 14 residues. Germline lookup yields CDR1 MNHEY and CDR2 SVGAGI. Trimming stripped 6 bases from V and 6 bases from J, with 14 bases between. The CDR3, as DNA: TGTGCCAGCAGATTCGGACAGTCAGCCGGGGAGCTGTTTTTT. It yields the protein CASRFGQSAGELFF.

DNA of the CDR3: TGTGCCAGCAGTATCCAGGGGAAGGGACAGCCCCAGCATTTT. Protein product: CASSIQGKGQPQHF. The V gene is TRBV6-5, the J gene TRBJ1-5, with D possibly being TRBD1 (6 bases). The germline gives CDR1 MNHEY, CDR2 SVGAGI. The CDR3 sequence is 14 residues long. Deletions cut 5 bases from V and 7 bases from J, with 15 bases between.

The chain joins TRBV11-2 to TRBJ2-6; 8 bases align to TRBD1. V shed 5 bases, J shed 0 bases, and the junction held 12 bases outside the gene matches. Looked up from germline, CDR1 is SGHAT and CDR2 is FQNNGV. The CDR3 totals 19 residues. The CDR3 reads CASSTYRGDRTSGANVLTF. The CDR3 region has the DNA TGTGCCAGCAGCACATACCGCGGGGACAGGACCTCTGGGGCCAACGTCCTGACTTTC.

The chain uses TRBV28 and TRBJ2-7; no clear D gene. The V end lost 4 bases, the J end lost 1 base, and 5 bases lay between the germline ends. CDR1 is MDHEN, CDR2 SYDVKM, per germline. The CDR3 sequence is 12 residues long. CDR3 in amino acids: CASSSTSYEQYF. The CDR3 DNA reads TGTGCCAGCAGTTCCACTTCCTACGAGCAGTACTTC.

This chain joins TRBV27 and TRBJ2-5; TRBD2 matches at 12 bases. The CDR3 runs 16 residues. After removal of 4 bases from V and 2 bases from J, the junction contained 5 bases not matched to a gene. From germline, CDR1 is MNHEY and CDR2 SMNVEV (reference sequence). CDR3 coding DNA: TGTGCCAGCAGTTCCACCGGGACTAGCGGGCAAGAGACCCAGTACTTC. It encodes CASSSTGTSGQETQYF.

The chain carries TRBV27 and TRBJ1-3; unclear D gene. Germline CDR1 MNHEY, CDR2 SMNVEV (reference sequence). The V end was cut by 2 bases, the J end by 0 bases, with 8 bases between. The CDR3 covers 15 residues. The CDR3 region has the DNA TGTGCCAGCAGTTTAAGGTCTAGCTCTGGAAACACCATATATTTT. Translation: CASSLRSSSGNTIYF.

This clone was observed a handful of times. The rearrangement links TRBV18 to TRBJ1-1, with D tentatively TRBD1 (5 bases). The CDR3 consists of 15 residues. The V gene lost 0 bases and the J gene lost 6 bases, with 14 bases spanning the gap. Germline values: CDR1 KGHSH, CDR2 LQKENI. The DNA of the CDR3 is TGTGCCAGCTCACCACCGGGGCTAGTGAGAGCTGAAGCTTTCTTT. As protein: CASSPPGLVRAEAFF.

The chain has TRBV29-1 and TRBJ2-5, with 11 bases aligning to TRBD1. V shed 5 bases, J shed 4 bases, and the junction held 9 bases outside the gene matches. Germline V gene lookup returns CDR1 SQVTM and CDR2 ANQGSEA. This CDR3 has 15 amino acids. This CDR3 is CSVNGVGQGGETQYF. In DNA form, the CDR3 reads TGCAGCGTTAATGGCGTGGGACAGGGGGGAGAGACCCAGTACTTC.